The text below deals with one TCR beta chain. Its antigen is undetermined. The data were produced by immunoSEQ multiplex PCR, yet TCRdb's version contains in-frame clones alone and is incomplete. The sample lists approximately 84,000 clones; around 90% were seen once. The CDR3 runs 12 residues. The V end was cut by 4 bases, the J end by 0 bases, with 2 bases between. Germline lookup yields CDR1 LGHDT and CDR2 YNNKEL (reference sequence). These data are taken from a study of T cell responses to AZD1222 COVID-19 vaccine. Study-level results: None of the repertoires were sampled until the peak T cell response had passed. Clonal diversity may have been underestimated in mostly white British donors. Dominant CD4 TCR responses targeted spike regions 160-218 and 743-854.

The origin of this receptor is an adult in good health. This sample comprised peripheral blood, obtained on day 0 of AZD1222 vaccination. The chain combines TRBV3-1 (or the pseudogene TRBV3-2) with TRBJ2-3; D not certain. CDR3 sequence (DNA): TGTGCCAGCAGCCCTAGCACAGATACGCAGTATTTT. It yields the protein CASSPSTDTQYF.